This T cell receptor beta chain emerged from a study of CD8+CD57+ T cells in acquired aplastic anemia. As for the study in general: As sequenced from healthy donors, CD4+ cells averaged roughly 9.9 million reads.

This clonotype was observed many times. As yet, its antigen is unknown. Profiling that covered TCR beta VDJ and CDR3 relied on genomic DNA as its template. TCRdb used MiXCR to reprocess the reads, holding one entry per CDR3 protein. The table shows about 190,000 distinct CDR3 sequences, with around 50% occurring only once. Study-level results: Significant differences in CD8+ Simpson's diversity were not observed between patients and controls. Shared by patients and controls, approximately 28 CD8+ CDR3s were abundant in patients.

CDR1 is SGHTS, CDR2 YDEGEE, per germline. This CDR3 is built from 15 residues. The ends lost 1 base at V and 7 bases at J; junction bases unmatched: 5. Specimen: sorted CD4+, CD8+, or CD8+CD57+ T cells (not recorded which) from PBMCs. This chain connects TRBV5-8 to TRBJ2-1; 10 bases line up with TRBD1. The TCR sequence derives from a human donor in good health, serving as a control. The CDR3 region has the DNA TGTGCCAGCAGCTTGAGACAGGGGGCGGAAAATGAGCAGTTCTTC. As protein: CASSLRQGAENEQFF.